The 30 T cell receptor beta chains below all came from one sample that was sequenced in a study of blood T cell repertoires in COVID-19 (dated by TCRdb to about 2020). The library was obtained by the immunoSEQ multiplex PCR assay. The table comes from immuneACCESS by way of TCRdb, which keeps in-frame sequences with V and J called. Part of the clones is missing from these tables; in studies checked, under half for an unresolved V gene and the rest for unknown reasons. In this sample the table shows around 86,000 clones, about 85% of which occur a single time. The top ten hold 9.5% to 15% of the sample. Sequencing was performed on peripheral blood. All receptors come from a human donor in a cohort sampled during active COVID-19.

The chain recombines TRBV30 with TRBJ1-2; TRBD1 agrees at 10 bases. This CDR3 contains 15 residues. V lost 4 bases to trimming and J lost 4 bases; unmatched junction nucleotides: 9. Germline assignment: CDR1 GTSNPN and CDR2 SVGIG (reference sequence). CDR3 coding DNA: TGTGCCTGGAATCTCGGACAGGGGGGTCGCTATGGCTACACCTTC. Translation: CAWNLGQGGRYGYTF.

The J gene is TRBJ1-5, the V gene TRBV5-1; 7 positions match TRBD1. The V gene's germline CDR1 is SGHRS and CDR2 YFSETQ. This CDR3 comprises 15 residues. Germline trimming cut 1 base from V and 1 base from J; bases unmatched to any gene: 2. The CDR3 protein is CASSLTGESNQPQHF. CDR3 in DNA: TGCGCCAGCAGCTTGACAGGGGAGAGCAATCAGCCCCAGCATTTT.

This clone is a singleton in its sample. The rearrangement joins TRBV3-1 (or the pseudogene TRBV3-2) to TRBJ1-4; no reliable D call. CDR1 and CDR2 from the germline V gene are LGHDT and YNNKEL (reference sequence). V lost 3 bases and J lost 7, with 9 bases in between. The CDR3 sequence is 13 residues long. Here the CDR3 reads CASSHQVGEKLFF. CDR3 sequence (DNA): TGTGCCAGCAGCCATCAAGTCGGTGAAAAACTGTTTTTT.

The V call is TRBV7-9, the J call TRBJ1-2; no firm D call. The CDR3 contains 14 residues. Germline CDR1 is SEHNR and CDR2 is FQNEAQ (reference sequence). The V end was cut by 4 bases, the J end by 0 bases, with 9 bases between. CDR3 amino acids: CASSYEPTNYGYTF. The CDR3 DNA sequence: TGTGCCAGCAGCTATGAGCCAACTAACTATGGCTACACCTTC.

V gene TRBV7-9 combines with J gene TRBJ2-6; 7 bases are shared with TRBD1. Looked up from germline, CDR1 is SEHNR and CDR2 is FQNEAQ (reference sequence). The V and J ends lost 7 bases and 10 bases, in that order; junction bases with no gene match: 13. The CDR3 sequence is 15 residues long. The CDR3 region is CASTRQGRVRNVLTF. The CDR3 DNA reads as TGTGCCAGCACCAGACAGGGTCGGGTTCGGAACGTCCTGACTTTC.

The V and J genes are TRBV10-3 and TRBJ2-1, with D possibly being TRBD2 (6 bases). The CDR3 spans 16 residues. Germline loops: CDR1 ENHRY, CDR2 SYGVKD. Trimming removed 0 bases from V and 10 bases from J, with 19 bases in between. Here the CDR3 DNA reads TGTGCCATCAGTGAGTCTGGTCGGAGGGGTTTCCGGGAGCAGTTCTTC. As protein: CAISESGRRGFREQFF.

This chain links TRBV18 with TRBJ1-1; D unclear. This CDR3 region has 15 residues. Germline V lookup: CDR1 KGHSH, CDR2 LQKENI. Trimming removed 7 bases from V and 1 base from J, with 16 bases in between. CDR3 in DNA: TGTGCCAGCTTTCCCCTAGGAGGTTCGAACACTGAAGCTTTCTTT. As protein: CASFPLGGSNTEAFF.

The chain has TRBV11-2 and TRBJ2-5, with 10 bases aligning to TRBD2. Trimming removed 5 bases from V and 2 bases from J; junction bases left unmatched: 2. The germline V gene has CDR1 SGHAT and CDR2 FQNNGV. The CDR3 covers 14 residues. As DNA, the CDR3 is TGTGCCAGCAGCCGAGCGGGGGGGCAAGAGACCCAGTACTTC. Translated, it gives CASSRAGGQETQYF.

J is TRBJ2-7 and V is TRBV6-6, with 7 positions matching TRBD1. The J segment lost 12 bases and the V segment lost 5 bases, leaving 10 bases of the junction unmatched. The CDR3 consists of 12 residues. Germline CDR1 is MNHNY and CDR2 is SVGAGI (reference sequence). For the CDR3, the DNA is TGTGCCAGCAGTCCACGGACAGGCCATTCGTACTTC. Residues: CASSPRTGHSYF.

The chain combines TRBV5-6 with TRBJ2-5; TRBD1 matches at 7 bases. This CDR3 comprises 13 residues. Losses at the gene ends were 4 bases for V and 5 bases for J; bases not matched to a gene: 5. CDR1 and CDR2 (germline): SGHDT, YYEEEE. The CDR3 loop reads CASSAPGQETQYF. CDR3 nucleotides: TGTGCCAGCAGCGCGCCGGGACAGGAGACCCAGTACTTC.

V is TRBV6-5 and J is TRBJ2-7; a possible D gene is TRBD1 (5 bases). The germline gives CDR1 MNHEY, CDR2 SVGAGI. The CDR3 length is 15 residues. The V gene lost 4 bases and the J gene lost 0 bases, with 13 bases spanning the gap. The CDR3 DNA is TGTGCCAGCAGTTTCAGGGCTCCCTACTCCTACGAGCAGTACTTC. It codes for CASSFRAPYSYEQYF.

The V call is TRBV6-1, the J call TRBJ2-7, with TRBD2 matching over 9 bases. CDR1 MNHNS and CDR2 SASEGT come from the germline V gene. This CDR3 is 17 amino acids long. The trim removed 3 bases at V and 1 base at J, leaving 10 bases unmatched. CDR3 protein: CASSEWLAGEASYEQYF. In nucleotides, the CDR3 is TGTGCCAGCAGTGAGTGGTTAGCGGGAGAGGCGTCCTACGAGCAGTACTTC.

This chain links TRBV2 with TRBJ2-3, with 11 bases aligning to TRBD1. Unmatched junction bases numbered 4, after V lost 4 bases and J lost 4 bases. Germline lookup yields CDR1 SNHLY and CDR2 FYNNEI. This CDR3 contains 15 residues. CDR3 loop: CASSADRGQSDTQYF. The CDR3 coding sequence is TGTGCCAGCAGTGCGGACAGGGGGCAGTCAGATACGCAGTATTTT. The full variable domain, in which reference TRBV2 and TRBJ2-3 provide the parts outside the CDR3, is EPEVTQTPSHQVTQMGQEVILRCVPISNHLYFYWYRQILGQKVEFLVSFYNNEISEKSEIFDDQFSVERPDGSNFTLKIRSTKLEDSAMYFCASSADRGQSDTQYFGPGTRLTVL.

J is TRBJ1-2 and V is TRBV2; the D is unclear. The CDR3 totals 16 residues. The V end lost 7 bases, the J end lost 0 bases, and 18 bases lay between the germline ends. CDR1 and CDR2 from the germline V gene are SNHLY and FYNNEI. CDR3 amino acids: CASTPAGGLANYGYTF. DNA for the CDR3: TGTGCCAGCACACCGGCCGGAGGGTTGGCTAACTATGGCTACACCTTC.

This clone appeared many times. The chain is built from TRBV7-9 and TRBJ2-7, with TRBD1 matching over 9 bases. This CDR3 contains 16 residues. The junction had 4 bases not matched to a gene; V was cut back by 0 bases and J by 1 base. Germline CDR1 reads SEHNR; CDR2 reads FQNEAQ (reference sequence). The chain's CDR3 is CASSLAGGQGSYEQYF. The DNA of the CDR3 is TGTGCCAGCAGCTTAGCGGGGGGACAGGGATCCTACGAGCAGTACTTC. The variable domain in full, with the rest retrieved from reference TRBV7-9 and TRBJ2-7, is DTGVSQNPRHKITKRGQNVTFRCDPISEHNRLYWYRQTLGQGPEFLTYFQNEAQLEKSRLLSDRFSAERPKGSFSTLEIQRTEQGDSAMYLCASSLAGGQGSYEQYFGPGTRLTVT.

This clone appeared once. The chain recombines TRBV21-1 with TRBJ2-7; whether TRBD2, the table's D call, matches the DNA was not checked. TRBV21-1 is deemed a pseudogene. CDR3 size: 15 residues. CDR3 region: CASSKVSSGSFEQYF. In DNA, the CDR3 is TGTGCCAGCAGCAAAGTCTCAAGCGGGAGTTTCGAGCAGTACTTC.

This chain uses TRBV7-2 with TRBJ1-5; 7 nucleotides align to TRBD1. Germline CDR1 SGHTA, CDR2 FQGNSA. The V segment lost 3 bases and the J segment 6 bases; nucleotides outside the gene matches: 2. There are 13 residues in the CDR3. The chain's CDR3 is CASSLTGSQPQHF. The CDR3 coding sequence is TGTGCCAGCAGCTTGACAGGGTCTCAGCCCCAGCATTTT. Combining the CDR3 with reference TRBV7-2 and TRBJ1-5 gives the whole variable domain GAGVSQSPSNKVTEKGKDVELRCDPISGHTALYWYRQSLGQGLEFLIYFQGNSAPDKSGLPSDRFSAERTGGSVSTLTIQRTQQEDSAVYLCASSLTGSQPQHFGDGTRLSIL.

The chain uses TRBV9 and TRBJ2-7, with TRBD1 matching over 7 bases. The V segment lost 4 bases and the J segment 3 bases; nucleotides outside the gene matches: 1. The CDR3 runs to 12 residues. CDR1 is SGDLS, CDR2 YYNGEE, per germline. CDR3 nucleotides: TGTGCCAGCAGCCGGGACAGCTACGAGCAGTACTTC. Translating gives CASSRDSYEQYF.

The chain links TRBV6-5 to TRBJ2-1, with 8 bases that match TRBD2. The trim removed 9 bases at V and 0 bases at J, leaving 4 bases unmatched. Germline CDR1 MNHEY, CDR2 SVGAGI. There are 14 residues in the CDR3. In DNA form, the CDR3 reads TGTGCCAGTCGCGGGGGGAGCTCCTACAATGAGCAGTTCTTC. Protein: CASRGGSSYNEQFF.

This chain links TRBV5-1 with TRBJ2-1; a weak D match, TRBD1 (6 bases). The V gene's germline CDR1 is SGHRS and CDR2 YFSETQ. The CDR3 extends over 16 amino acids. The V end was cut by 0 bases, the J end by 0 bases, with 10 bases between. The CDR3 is CASSLAGGSSYNEQFF. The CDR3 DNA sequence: TGCGCCAGCAGCTTGGCTGGGGGCAGCTCCTACAATGAGCAGTTCTTC.

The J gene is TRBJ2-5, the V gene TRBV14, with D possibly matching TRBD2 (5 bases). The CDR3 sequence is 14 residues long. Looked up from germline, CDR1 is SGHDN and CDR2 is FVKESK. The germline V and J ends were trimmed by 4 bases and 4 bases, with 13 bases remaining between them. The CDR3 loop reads CASSPGGQRETQYF. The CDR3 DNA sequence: TGTGCCAGCAGCCCCGGCGGGCAGCGAGAGACCCAGTACTTC.

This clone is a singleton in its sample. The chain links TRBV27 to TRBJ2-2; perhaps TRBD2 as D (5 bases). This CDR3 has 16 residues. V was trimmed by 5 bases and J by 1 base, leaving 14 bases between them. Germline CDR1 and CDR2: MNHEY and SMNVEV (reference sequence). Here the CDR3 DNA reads TGTGCCAGCAGTCCCATAACGGGAAGGAACACCGGGGAGCTGTTTTTT. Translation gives CASSPITGRNTGELFF.

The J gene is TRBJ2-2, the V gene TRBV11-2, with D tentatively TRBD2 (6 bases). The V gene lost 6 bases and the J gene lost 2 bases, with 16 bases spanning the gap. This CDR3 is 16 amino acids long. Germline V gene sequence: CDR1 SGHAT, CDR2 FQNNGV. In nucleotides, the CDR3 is TGTGCCAGCAGGCGGGGCACCGGAGGAAACACCGGGGAGCTGTTTTTT. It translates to CASRRGTGGNTGELFF.

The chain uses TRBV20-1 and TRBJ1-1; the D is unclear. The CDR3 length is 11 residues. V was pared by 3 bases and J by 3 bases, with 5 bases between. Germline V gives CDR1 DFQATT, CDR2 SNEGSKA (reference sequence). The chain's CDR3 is CSASPDTEAFF. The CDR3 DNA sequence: TGCAGTGCTAGTCCGGACACTGAAGCTTTCTTT.

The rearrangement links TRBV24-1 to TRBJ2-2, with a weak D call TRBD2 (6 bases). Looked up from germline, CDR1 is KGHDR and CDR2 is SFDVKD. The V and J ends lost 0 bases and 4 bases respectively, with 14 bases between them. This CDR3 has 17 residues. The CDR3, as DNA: TGTGCCACCAGTGATTTGCACGGGGGACGTAGCACCGGGGAGCTGTTTTTT. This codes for CATSDLHGGRSTGELFF.

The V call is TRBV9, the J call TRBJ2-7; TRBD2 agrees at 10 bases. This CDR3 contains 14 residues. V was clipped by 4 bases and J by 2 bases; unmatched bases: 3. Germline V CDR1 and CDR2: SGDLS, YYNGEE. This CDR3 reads CASSTSGTPYEQYF. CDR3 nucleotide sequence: TGTGCCAGCAGCACTAGCGGGACCCCCTACGAGCAGTACTTC.

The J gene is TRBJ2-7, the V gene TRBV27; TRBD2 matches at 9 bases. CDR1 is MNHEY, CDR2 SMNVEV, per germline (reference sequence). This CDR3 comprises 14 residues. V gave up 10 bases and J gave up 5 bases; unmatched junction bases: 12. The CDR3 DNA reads TGTGCCACCACCTCCCGGACTAGCGTCGACGAGCAGTACTTC. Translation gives CATTSRTSVDEQYF.

This CDR3 is CASSGYTGSTEAFF. In DNA, the CDR3 is TGTGCCAGCAGCGGATACACGGGGAGCACTGAAGCTTTCTTT. V is TRBV9 and J is TRBJ1-1; D remains unclear. CDR1 is SGDLS and CDR2 is YYNGEE in the germline V gene. The CDR3 sequence is 14 residues long. V lost 3 bases and J 4 bases, leaving 13 bases between the germline ends.

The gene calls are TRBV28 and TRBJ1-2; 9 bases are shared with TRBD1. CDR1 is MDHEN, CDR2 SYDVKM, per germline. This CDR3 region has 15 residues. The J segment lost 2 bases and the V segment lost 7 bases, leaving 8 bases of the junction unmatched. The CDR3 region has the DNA TGTGCCAGCACCTCCCCGGGACAGGGAAACTATGGCTACACCTTC. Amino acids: CASTSPGQGNYGYTF.

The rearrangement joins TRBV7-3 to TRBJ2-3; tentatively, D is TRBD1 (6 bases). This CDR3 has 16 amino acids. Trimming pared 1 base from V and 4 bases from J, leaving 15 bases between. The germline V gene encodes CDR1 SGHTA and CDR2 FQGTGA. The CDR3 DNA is TGTGCCAGCAGCTTAAAGAATCCCTGGGGGCCAGATACGCAGTATTTT. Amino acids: CASSLKNPWGPDTQYF.